Listed below are T cell receptor beta chains from one sample, sequenced in a study of blood T cell repertoires in COVID-19. The data were produced by immunoSEQ multiplex PCR, yet TCRdb's version contains in-frame clones alone and is incomplete. There are under 200,000 clones in the sample; approximately 79% occur only once, and over 13% lies in the top ten. The sequenced sample was peripheral blood. These TCRs come from a man aged 30 to 39 with active or convalescent COVID-19. CDR3s include the opening cysteine and the closing phenylalanine or tryptophan. Each record gives: V gene, CDR3 protein.

TRBV6-6 CASSYRPTLSNEQFF
TRBV7-2 CASSLAGAQETQYF
TRBV6-5 CASTRDRGQGQPQHF
TRBV11-2 CASSRWDSPDSPLHF
TRBV30 CAWSARPGLNNQPQHF
TRBV4-1 CASSQPPGTGNAEQYF
TRBV10-3 CAADDRANTGELFF
TRBV5-1 CASRLARTMGYTF
TRBV9 CASSSGAGISGEKLFF
TRBV3-1/TRBV3-2 CASSQGQGSYGYTF
TRBV6-2/TRBV6-3 CASSYLAGVRNEQFF
TRBV6-5 CASSYSMAGGTDTQYF
TRBV12-3/TRBV12-4 CASSFGGYGYTF
TRBV19 CASTPGGEYVRTVEDLGGKLFF
TRBV6-1 CASSEQVSGANVLTF
TRBV5-4 CASSLDRVCEGMKKQPQHF
TRBV2 CASTGVQETQYF
TRBV6-1 CASSDAGPHPSYEQYF
TRBV4-2 CASSQDWQGRTEAFF
TRBV5-1 CASSPGQGENEAFF
TRBV7-9 CASSLSPGNYGYTF
TRBV11-3 CASSLVAENTEAFF
TRBV27 CASSFSDDFFNYGYTF
TRBV18 CASSPQNRGVQETQYF
TRBV29-1 CSGRQVNTEAFF
TRBV4-3 CASSQDRRLAGFNEQFF
TRBV18 CASSPDRVEAFF
TRBV3-1/TRBV3-2 CASSRLAGGTDEQFF
TRBV30 CAWRRWRSSGNTIYF
TRBV19 CASGRDRENTEAFF
TRBV7-2 CASSVRDRAYYGYTF
TRBV10-3 CASGGSVEGYTGELFF
TRBV2 CASSGGTIIYNEQFF
TRBV5-1 CASSPRTSGATDTQYF
TRBV19 CASTFASGHTGELFF
TRBV15 CATSRVAGGADTQYF
TRBV5-5 CASSLGTGGWSTNEKLFF
TRBV4-1 CASRDSLANTDTQYF
TRBV24-1 CATSDLIRGTYEQYF
TRBV30 CAWRGPGQDNSPLHF
TRBV3-1/TRBV3-2 CASSQYGAGRYTGELFF
TRBV2 CASSERSSYNSPLHF
TRBV5-6 CASSEPRTGRTEAFF
TRBV27 CASSLVGREQYF
TRBV10-3 CAISESTGRSKNIQYF
TRBV14 CASSPIGKVGLTGELFF
TRBV27 CASRLRGTDTQYF
TRBV7-9 CASSLEEETGRTEAFF
TRBV3-1/TRBV3-2 CASRNTGELFF
TRBV27 CASSFDRGYNTGELFF
TRBV19 CASSIEGSGWPQHF
TRBV6-4 CASSDRAGGTGTEAFF